This TCR beta chain was found in a study of beta chain features in type 1 diabetes. Study context: What patients shared with healthy donors was a similar profile of age, gender and cell yields. General observations from the study: Across patients, naive, central memory and Treg TCRB repertoires exhibited apparently greater similarity than was observed across healthy donors. Shorter templates may be favored by PCR, equally so in patients and controls. Among all four CD4+ subsets, Type 1 diabetes patients had TCRB CDR3s that were moderately but significantly shorter.

A word on this clone: Its matching antigen is unknown.

The entirety of the isolated RNA underwent reverse transcription, so expressed TCRB transcripts were sequenced. Naive, central memory and regulatory T cell samples averaged around 4 million immunoSEQ reads each. TCRdb's table, derived via immunoSEQ multiplex PCR, lists solely in-frame clones and lacks some. The data hold around 250,000 clones, with approximately 15% observed a single time. The receptor was derived from a man aged 30 to 39 with type 1 diabetes. The specimen was naive CD4+ T cells from blood.

DNA of the CDR3: TGTGCCAGCAGCCAAGTTGGAGTCAGGGCCCACTACGAGCAGTACTTC. Its translation: CASSQVGVRAHYEQYF. V is TRBV14 and J is TRBJ2-7; tentative D call: TRBD1 (5 bases). The length of the CDR3 is 16 residues. Trimming stripped 1 base from V and 3 bases from J, with 16 bases between. Germline loops: CDR1 SGHDN, CDR2 FVKESK.